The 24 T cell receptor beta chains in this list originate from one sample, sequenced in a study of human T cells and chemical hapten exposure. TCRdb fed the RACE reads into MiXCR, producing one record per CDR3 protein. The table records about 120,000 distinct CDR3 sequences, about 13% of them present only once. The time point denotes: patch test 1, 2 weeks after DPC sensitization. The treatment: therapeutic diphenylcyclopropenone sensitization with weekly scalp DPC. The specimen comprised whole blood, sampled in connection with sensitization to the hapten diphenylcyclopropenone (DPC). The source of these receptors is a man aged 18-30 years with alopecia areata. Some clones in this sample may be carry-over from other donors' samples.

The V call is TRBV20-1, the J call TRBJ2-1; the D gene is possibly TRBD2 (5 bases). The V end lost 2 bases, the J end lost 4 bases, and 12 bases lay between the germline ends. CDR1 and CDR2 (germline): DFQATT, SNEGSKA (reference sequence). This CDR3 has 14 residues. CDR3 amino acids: CSARLRRNYNEQFF. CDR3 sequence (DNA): TGCAGTGCTAGACTTCGGAGGAATTACAATGAGCAGTTCTTC.

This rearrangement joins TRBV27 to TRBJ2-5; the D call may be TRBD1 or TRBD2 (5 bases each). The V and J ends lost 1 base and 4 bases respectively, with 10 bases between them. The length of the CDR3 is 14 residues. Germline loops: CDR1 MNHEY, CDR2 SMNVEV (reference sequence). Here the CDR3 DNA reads TGTGCCAGCAGTTTATTGGGGGTAGGAGAGACCCAGTACTTC. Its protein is CASSLLGVGETQYF.

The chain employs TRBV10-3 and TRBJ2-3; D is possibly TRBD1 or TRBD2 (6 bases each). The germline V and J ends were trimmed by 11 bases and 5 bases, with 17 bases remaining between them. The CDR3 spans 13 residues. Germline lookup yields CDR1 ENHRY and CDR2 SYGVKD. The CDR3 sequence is CALGIGGQDTQYF. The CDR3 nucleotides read TGTGCCCTCGGGATTGGGGGGCAAGATACGCAGTATTTT.

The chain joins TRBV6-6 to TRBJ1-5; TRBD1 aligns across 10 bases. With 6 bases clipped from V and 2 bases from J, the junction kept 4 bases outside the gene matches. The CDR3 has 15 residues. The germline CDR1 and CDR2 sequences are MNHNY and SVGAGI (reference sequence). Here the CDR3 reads CASSQTGGGNQPQHF. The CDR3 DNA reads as TGTGCCAGCAGCCAGACAGGGGGCGGCAATCAGCCCCAGCATTTT.

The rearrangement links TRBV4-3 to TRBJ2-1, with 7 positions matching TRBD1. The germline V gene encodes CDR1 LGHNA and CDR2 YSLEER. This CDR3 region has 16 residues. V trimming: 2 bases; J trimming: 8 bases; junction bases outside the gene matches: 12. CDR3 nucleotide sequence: TGCGCCAGCAGCCAAAGAATCGGACAGGCTGGCGATGAGCAGTTCTTC. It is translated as CASSQRIGQAGDEQFF.

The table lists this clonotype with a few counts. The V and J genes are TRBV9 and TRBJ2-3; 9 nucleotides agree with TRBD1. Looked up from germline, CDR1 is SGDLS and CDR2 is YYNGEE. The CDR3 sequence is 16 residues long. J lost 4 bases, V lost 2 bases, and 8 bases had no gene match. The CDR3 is CASSVLNTGGPDTQYF. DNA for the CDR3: TGTGCCAGCAGCGTCCTTAATACAGGGGGCCCAGATACGCAGTATTTT.

The CDR3 DNA is TGTGCCATCAGTGAGGCAGGGGCCCCTGGGGGCACCGGGGAGCTGTTTTTT. Translated, it gives CAISEAGAPGGTGELFF. The J gene is TRBJ2-2, the V gene TRBV10-3; D possibly corresponds to TRBD1 (6 bases). V lost 2 bases and J lost 4, with 17 bases in between. The CDR3 spans 17 residues. CDR1 is ENHRY and CDR2 is SYGVKD in the germline V gene.

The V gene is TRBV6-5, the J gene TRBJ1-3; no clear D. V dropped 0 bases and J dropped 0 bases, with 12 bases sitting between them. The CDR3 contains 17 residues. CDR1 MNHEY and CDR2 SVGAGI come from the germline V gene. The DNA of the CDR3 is TGTGCCAGCAGTTACTCGTCCTCAGCTTTCTCTGGAAACACCATATATTTT. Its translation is CASSYSSSAFSGNTIYF.

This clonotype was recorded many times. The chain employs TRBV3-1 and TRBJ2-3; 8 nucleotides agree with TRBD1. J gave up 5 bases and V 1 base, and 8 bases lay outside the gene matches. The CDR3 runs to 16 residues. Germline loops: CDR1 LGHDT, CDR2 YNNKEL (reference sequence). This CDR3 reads CASSQGAGGAGDTQYF. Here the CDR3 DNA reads TGTGCCAGCAGCCAAGGGGCAGGGGGCGCGGGAGATACGCAGTATTTT.

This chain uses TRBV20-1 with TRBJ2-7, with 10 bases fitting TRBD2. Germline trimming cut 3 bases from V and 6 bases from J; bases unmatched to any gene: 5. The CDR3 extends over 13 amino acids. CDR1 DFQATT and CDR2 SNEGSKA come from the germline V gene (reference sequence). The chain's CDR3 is CSARLLAGGEQYF. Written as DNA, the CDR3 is TGCAGTGCTAGGTTGTTAGCGGGGGGCGAGCAGTACTTC.

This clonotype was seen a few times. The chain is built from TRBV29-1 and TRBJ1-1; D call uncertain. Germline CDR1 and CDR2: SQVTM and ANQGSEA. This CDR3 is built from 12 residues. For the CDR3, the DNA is TGCAGTGCCCCAAACAAAAACACTGAAGCTTTCTTT. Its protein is CSAPNKNTEAFF. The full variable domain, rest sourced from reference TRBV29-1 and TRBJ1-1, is SAVISQKPSRDICQRGTSLTIQCQVDSQVTMMFWYRQQPGQSLTLIATANQGSEATYESGFVIDKFPISRPNLTFSTLTVSNMSPEDSSIYLCSAPNKNTEAFFGQGTRLTVV.

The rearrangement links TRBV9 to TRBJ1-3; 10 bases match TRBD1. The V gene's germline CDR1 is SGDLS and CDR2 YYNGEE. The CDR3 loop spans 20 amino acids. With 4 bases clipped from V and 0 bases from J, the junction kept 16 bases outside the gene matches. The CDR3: CASSPLPGQGTGHSGNTIYF. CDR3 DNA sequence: TGTGCCAGCAGCCCGTTACCGGGACAGGGGACGGGACACTCTGGAAACACCATATATTTT.

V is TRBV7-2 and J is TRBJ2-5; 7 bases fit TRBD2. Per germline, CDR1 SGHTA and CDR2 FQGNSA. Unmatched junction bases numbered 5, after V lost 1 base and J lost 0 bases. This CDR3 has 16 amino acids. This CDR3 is CASSLGLAENQETQYF. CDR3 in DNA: TGTGCCAGCAGCTTAGGCCTAGCGGAAAACCAAGAGACCCAGTACTTC.

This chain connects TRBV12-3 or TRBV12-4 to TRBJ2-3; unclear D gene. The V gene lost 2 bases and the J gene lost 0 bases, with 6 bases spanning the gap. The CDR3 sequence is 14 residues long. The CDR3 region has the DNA TGTGCCAGCAGTTTAAGTGCTAGCACAGATACGCAGTATTTT. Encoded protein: CASSLSASTDTQYF.

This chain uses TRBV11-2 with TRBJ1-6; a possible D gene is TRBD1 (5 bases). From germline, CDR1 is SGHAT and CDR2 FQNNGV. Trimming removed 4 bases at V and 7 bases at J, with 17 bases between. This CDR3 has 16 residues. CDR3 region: CASSSLFAGSNSPLHF. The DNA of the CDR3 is TGTGCCAGCAGCTCCCTCTTTGCAGGGTCAAATTCACCCCTCCACTTT.

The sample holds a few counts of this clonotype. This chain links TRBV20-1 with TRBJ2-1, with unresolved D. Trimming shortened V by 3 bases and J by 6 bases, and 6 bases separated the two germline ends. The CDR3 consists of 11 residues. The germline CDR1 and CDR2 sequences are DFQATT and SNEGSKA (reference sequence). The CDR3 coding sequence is TGCAGTGCTAGTGTCACCAATGAGCAGTTCTTC. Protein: CSASVTNEQFF.

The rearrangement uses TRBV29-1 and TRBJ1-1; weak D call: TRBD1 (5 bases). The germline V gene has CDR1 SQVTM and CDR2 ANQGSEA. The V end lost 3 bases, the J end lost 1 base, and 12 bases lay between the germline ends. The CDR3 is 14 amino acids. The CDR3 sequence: CSVDTGDGNTEAFF. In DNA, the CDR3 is TGCAGCGTTGACACGGGGGATGGGAACACTGAAGCTTTCTTT.

This CDR3 reads CASSFGMQGYEKLFF. The CDR3 bases are TGTGCCAGCTCCTTCGGGATGCAGGGATATGAAAAACTGTTTTTT. The rearrangement joins TRBV11-2 to TRBJ1-4; TRBD1 is a possible D gene (5 bases). The V end was cut by 8 bases, the J end by 6 bases, with 19 bases between. Germline values: CDR1 SGHAT, CDR2 FQNNGV. The CDR3 runs to 15 residues.

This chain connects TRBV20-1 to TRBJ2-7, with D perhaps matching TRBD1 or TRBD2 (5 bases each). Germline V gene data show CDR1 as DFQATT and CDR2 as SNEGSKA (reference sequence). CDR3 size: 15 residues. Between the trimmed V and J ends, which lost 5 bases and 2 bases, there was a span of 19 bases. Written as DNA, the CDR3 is TGCAGTGCTCCCCCGTTGGGTGGGGGAACCTACGAGCAGTACTTC. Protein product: CSAPPLGGGTYEQYF.

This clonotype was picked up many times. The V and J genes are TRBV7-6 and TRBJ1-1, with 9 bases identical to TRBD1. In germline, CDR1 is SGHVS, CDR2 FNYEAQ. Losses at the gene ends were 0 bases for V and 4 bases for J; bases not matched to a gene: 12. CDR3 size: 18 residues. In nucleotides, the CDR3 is TGTGCCAGCAGCTTAGCCCTCCGGGACAGGGACCTAGGCACTGAAGCTTTCTTT. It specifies CASSLALRDRDLGTEAFF.

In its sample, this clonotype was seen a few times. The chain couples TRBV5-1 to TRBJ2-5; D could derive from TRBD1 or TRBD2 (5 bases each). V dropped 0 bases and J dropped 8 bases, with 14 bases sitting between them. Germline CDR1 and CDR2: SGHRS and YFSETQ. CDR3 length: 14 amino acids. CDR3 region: CASSLAGTGDTQYF. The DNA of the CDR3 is TGCGCCAGCAGCTTGGCCGGGACCGGTGATACCCAGTACTTC.

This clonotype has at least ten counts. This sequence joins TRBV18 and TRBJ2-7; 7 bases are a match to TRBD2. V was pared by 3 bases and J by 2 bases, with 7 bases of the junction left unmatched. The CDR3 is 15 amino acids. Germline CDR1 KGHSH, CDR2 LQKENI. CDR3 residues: CASSPGLPGTYEQYF. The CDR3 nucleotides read TGTGCCAGCTCACCGGGACTACCAGGTACCTACGAGCAGTACTTC.

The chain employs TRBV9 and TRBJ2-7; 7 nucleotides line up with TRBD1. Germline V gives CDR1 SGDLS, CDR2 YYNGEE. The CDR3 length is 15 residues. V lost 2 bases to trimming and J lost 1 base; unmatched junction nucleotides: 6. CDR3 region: CASSVGPGQSYEQYF. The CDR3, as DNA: TGTGCCAGCAGCGTGGGACCGGGACAGTCCTACGAGCAGTACTTC.

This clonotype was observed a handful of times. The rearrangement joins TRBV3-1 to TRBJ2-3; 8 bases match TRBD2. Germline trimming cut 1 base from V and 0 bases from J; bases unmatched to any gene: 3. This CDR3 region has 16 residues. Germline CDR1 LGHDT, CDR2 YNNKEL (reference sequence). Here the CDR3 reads CASSQGAGESTDTQYF. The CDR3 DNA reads TGTGCCAGCAGCCAAGGAGCGGGGGAGAGCACAGATACGCAGTATTTT.